Below, 32 T cell receptor beta chains from the same sample are listed, as sequenced in a study of T cell responses to AZD1222 COVID-19 vaccine. Generated by immunoSEQ multiplex PCR, the TCRdb table keeps only in-frame clones and is missing some. The data contain roughly 120,000 clones, 92% of them singletons. The sample here was peripheral blood, taken 28 days after the second AZD1222 dose. The source of these receptors is an adult who received the AZD1222 COVID-19 vaccine.

The genes are TRBV19 and TRBJ2-6; weak D call: TRBD2 (5 bases). CDR1 and CDR2 from the germline V gene are LNHDA and SQIVND (reference sequence). V lost 7 bases, J lost 0 bases, and 13 bases lay in between. The CDR3 extends over 16 amino acids. CDR3 sequence (DNA): TGTGCCAGTACCCCTAGCTCCATCTCTGGGGCCAACGTCCTGACTTTC. Translating gives CASTPSSISGANVLTF.

This chain connects TRBV28 to TRBJ2-1, with 8 bases aligning to TRBD2. With 2 bases clipped from V and 5 bases from J, the junction kept 5 bases outside the gene matches. The CDR3 consists of 15 residues. CDR1 and CDR2 (germline): MDHEN, SYDVKM. The CDR3 DNA reads TGTGCCAGCAGTTTAGTTAGCGGGGCGAACAATGAGCAGTTCTTC. Protein sequence: CASSLVSGANNEQFF. Looking up the rest from reference TRBV28 and TRBJ2-1 gives the full variable domain: DVKVTQSSRYLVKRTGEKVFLECVQDMDHENMFWYRQDPGLGLRLIYFSYDVKMKEKGDIPEGYSVSREKKERFSLILESASTNQTSMYLCASSLVSGANNEQFFGPGTRLTVL.

The J gene is TRBJ1-4, the V gene TRBV2; TRBD1 might be the D (5 bases). The V end was cut by 6 bases, the J end by 5 bases, with 10 bases between. Per germline, CDR1 SNHLY and CDR2 FYNNEI. The CDR3 runs to 13 residues. The CDR3 nucleotides are TGTGCCAGCAGGCGGGACCTCAATGAAAAACTGTTTTTT. It encodes CASRRDLNEKLFF.

The count of this clone is one. This chain uses TRBV2 with TRBJ2-7; maybe TRBD2 (6 bases). V was cut by 0 bases and J by 0 bases, with 12 bases left in between. The CDR3 runs 16 residues. Germline V lookup: CDR1 SNHLY, CDR2 FYNNEI. The CDR3 coding sequence is TGTGCCAGCAGTGAAGCGCTTGGAGGGCTCTCCTACGAGCAGTACTTC. As protein: CASSEALGGLSYEQYF. Full variable domain (remainder filled in from reference TRBV2 and TRBJ2-7): EPEVTQTPSHQVTQMGQEVILRCVPISNHLYFYWYRQILGQKVEFLVSFYNNEISEKSEIFDDQFSVERPDGSNFTLKIRSTKLEDSAMYFCASSEALGGLSYEQYFGPGTRLTVT.

The V call is TRBV7-9, the J call TRBJ1-5; TRBD1 matches at 8 bases. Germline lookup yields CDR1 SEHNR and CDR2 FQNEAQ (reference sequence). This CDR3 is built from 14 residues. The trim removed 5 bases at V and 4 bases at J, leaving 4 bases unmatched. The CDR3 reads CASSITGGNQPQHF. The CDR3 DNA reads as TGTGCCAGCAGCATAACAGGGGGGAATCAGCCCCAGCATTTT.

The J gene is TRBJ1-2, the V gene TRBV19; D not resolved. The CDR3 contains 14 residues. With 3 bases removed from V and 0 bases from J, the gap between germline ends came to 8 bases. The germline V gene has CDR1 LNHDA and CDR2 SQIVND (reference sequence). CDR3 nucleotide sequence: TGTGCCAGTAGTATCGGGTTACCTAACTATGGCTACACCTTC. Amino acids: CASSIGLPNYGYTF.

This chain joins TRBV6-5 and TRBJ1-2, with a possible D match to TRBD1 (5 bases). V was pared by 0 bases and J by 5 bases, with 7 bases between. Germline V gene data show CDR1 as MNHEY and CDR2 as SVGAGI. This CDR3 spans 13 amino acids. The CDR3 spells CASSYSGGYGYTF. In DNA, the CDR3 is TGTGCCAGCAGTTACTCGGGGGGGTATGGCTACACCTTC.

The V gene is TRBV19, the J gene TRBJ1-2; D is uncertain. The CDR3 covers 14 residues. Germline CDR1 reads LNHDA; CDR2 reads SQIVND (reference sequence). Trimming removed 6 bases at V and 0 bases at J, with 11 bases between. The chain's CDR3 is CASSAQEPNYGYTF. CDR3 DNA: TGTGCCAGTAGCGCCCAGGAACCTAACTATGGCTACACCTTC.

The chain couples TRBV28 to TRBJ2-1; D is undetermined. Trimming cost V 7 bases and J 9 bases, with 16 bases left between them. The CDR3 is made up of 13 amino acids. Germline V gives CDR1 MDHEN, CDR2 SYDVKM. The CDR3 is CASTIVPAAEQFF. CDR3 DNA sequence: TGTGCCAGCACCATCGTTCCGGCCGCTGAGCAGTTCTTC. Full variable domain (outside the CDR3, taken from reference TRBV28 and TRBJ2-1): DVKVTQSSRYLVKRTGEKVFLECVQDMDHENMFWYRQDPGLGLRLIYFSYDVKMKEKGDIPEGYSVSREKKERFSLILESASTNQTSMYLCASTIVPAAEQFFGPGTRLTVL.

V gene TRBV24-1 combines with J gene TRBJ2-2, with no clear D. Trimming cost V 2 bases and J 5 bases, with 14 bases left between them. CDR3 length equals 16 residues. Germline CDR1 and CDR2: KGHDR and SFDVKD. The CDR3 bases are TGTGCCACCAGTGATTCAACCGACAAGACTACCGGGGAGCTGTTTTTT. Translation gives CATSDSTDKTTGELFF.

The chain is built from TRBV7-2 and TRBJ1-6; no definite D call. CDR1 SGHTA and CDR2 FQGNSA come from the germline V gene. The CDR3 extends over 16 amino acids. V dropped 5 bases and J dropped 0 bases, with 11 bases sitting between them. CDR3 sequence reads: CASSPVVSSYNSPLHF. The CDR3 nucleotides read TGTGCCAGCAGCCCAGTAGTGAGCTCCTATAATTCACCCCTCCACTTT.

This clone was seen only once. The rearrangement uses TRBV28 and TRBJ2-3; D unresolved. This CDR3 has 13 residues. The V end was cut by 5 bases, the J end by 5 bases, with 11 bases between. CDR1 MDHEN and CDR2 SYDVKM come from the germline V gene. CDR3 protein: CASSATDRDTQYF. In DNA, the CDR3 is TGTGCCAGCAGTGCCACAGATCGAGATACGCAGTATTTT.

This clone has just one count. The V call is TRBV3-1 (or the pseudogene TRBV3-2), the J call TRBJ1-3; D may be TRBD1 (5 bases). V lost 5 bases, J lost 0 bases, and 14 bases lay in between. The CDR3 covers 16 residues. Per germline, CDR1 LGHDT and CDR2 YNNKEL (reference sequence). CDR3 sequence (DNA): TGTGCCAGCAGCTTACGAACAGGCGCCTCTGGAAACACCATATATTTT. It translates to CASSLRTGASGNTIYF.

The CDR3 protein is CASSEEDKLSPLHF. The CDR3 DNA follows: TGTGCCAGCAGTGAAGAGGACAAGCTGTCACCCCTCCACTTT. The gene calls are TRBV6-1 and TRBJ1-6, with a possible D match to TRBD1 (5 bases). This CDR3 region has 14 residues. Germline V gives CDR1 MNHNS, CDR2 SASEGT. Trimming pared 1 base from V and 10 bases from J, leaving 11 bases between.

The J gene is TRBJ2-3, the V gene TRBV27; D gene ambiguous. This CDR3 comprises 13 residues. Trimming stripped 3 bases from V and 3 bases from J, with 7 bases between. Per the germline V gene, CDR1 is MNHEY and CDR2 is SMNVEV (reference sequence). Here the CDR3 DNA reads TGTGCCAGCAGTTTTAGCCTTACAGATACGCAGTATTTT. It specifies CASSFSLTDTQYF.

The chain employs TRBV3-1 (or the pseudogene TRBV3-2) and TRBJ2-3; tentative D call: TRBD2 (6 bases). The germline gives CDR1 LGHDT, CDR2 YNNKEL (reference sequence). The V gene lost 1 base and the J gene lost 2 bases, with 10 bases spanning the gap. The CDR3 has 15 residues. DNA of the CDR3: TGTGCCAGCAGCCAAGCGAGCGGGTTCACAGATACGCAGTATTTT. It encodes CASSQASGFTDTQYF.

CDR3 sequence: CASSMSFSSYEQYF. The CDR3 nucleotides are TGTGCCAGCAGTATGAGTTTTTCTTCCTACGAGCAGTACTTC. The chain couples TRBV6-5 to TRBJ2-7; D unclear. Germline CDR1 is MNHEY and CDR2 is SVGAGI. The CDR3 contains 14 residues. Trimming cost V 5 bases and J 1 base, with 12 bases left between them.

J is TRBJ1-2 and V is TRBV9, with a tentative D call TRBD1 (6 bases). The germline V gene has CDR1 SGDLS and CDR2 YYNGEE. V lost 4 bases and J 3 bases, leaving 13 bases between the germline ends. The length of the CDR3 is 14 residues. The CDR3 region is CASSPDRGDYGYTF. In DNA form, the CDR3 reads TGTGCCAGCAGCCCAGATAGGGGGGACTATGGCTACACCTTC. Full variable domain (remainder filled in from reference TRBV9 and TRBJ1-2): DSGVTQTPKHLITATGQRVTLRCSPRSGDLSVYWYQQSLDQGLQFLIQYYNGEERAKGNILERFSAQQFPDLHSELNLSSLELGDSALYFCASSPDRGDYGYTFGSGTRLTVV.

V and J are TRBV19 and TRBJ1-5; D is undetermined. Looked up from germline, CDR1 is LNHDA and CDR2 is SQIVND (reference sequence). The CDR3 sequence is 13 residues long. Trimming removed 3 bases at V and 7 bases at J, with 10 bases between. The CDR3 coding sequence is TGTGCCAGTAGTATCCAGGCTGAACAGCCCCAGCATTTT. The encoded protein is CASSIQAEQPQHF.

The chain employs TRBV7-2 and TRBJ2-7, with 7 bases fitting TRBD2. The junction had 9 bases not matched to a gene; V was cut back by 8 bases and J by 2 bases. The CDR3 has 14 residues. Germline V gives CDR1 SGHTA, CDR2 FQGNSA. CDR3 region: CASRSGRTTYEQYF. The CDR3, as DNA: TGTGCCAGCCGGTCCGGGAGGACGACCTACGAGCAGTACTTC.

This rearrangement joins TRBV29-1 to TRBJ1-2; D remains unclear. CDR3 length: 13 amino acids. Germline CDR1 reads SQVTM; CDR2 reads ANQGSEA. V was trimmed by 4 bases and J by 2 bases, leaving 11 bases between them. The CDR3: CSVGPYGNYGYTF. CDR3 nucleotide sequence: TGCAGCGTTGGCCCCTATGGCAACTATGGCTACACCTTC.

The chain couples TRBV12-5 to TRBJ2-1, with D uncertain. Germline assignment: CDR1 LGHNT and CDR2 FRNRAP. The length of the CDR3 is 16 residues. Trimming removed 1 base at V and 0 bases at J, with 10 bases between. In DNA, the CDR3 is TGTGCTAGTGGTTTGGAAGGGTCAAGCTCCTACAATGAGCAGTTCTTC. Translated: CASGLEGSSSYNEQFF.

The chain links TRBV3-1 (or the pseudogene TRBV3-2) to TRBJ2-7, with 10 bases identical to TRBD2. CDR1 is LGHDT, CDR2 YNNKEL, per germline (reference sequence). The CDR3 runs to 17 residues. J gave up 3 bases and V 0 bases, and 8 bases lay outside the gene matches. CDR3 sequence reads: CASSQDILAGEFYEQYF. Here the CDR3 DNA reads TGTGCCAGCAGCCAAGACATTCTAGCGGGGGAGTTCTACGAGCAGTACTTC.

J is TRBJ1-4 and V is TRBV6-5; TRBD1 matches at 8 bases. The CDR3 sequence is 14 residues long. Trimming at V came to 7 bases and at J to 4 bases, leaving 5 bases not matched to a gene. CDR1 is MNHEY and CDR2 is SVGAGI in the germline V gene. The CDR3 spells CASKRQGNNEKLFF. DNA for the CDR3: TGTGCCAGCAAGAGACAGGGGAATAATGAAAAACTGTTTTTT.

V is TRBV5-1 and J is TRBJ2-1, with 9 bases identical to TRBD1. The germline CDR1 and CDR2 sequences are SGHRS and YFSETQ. This CDR3 region has 14 residues. Losses at the gene ends were 1 base for V and 9 bases for J; bases not matched to a gene: 5. For the CDR3, the DNA is TGCGCCAGCAGCTTGCTAACAGGGGGCAGTGAGCAGTTCTTC. Translation: CASSLLTGGSEQFF.

The V call is TRBV5-5, the J call TRBJ2-3; no clear D gene. The CDR3 has 16 amino acids. The V end was cut by 0 bases, the J end by 2 bases, with 13 bases between. The V gene's germline CDR1 is SGHKS and CDR2 YYEKEE (reference sequence). The CDR3 is CASSLGPHRLTDTQYF. The CDR3 coding sequence is TGTGCCAGCAGCTTGGGGCCCCACAGACTCACAGATACGCAGTATTTT.

The chain links TRBV28 to TRBJ1-5, with D uncertain. Trimming shortened V by 2 bases and J by 4 bases, and 3 bases separated the two germline ends. The CDR3 contains 12 residues. Germline V lookup: CDR1 MDHEN, CDR2 SYDVKM. CDR3 DNA: TGTGCCAGCAGTTTACCTAATCAGCCCCAGCATTTT. This sequence encodes CASSLPNQPQHF.

The chain has TRBV5-6 and TRBJ2-2, with D unresolved. Trimming shortened V by 2 bases and J by 3 bases, and 11 bases separated the two germline ends. Germline CDR1 SGHDT, CDR2 YYEEEE. The CDR3 loop spans 15 amino acids. For the CDR3, the DNA is TGTGCCAGCAGCTTTGGCTTCACTCACACCGGGGAGCTGTTTTTT. This codes for CASSFGFTHTGELFF.

The count of this clone is one. The rearrangement links TRBV6-4 to TRBJ2-3; 10 positions match TRBD2. The CDR3 sequence is 18 residues long. V lost 2 bases and J lost 3; bases outside the gene matches: 11. Germline V lookup: CDR1 MRHNA, CDR2 SNTAGT. CDR3 residues: CASSDGGASGGRTDTQYF. Here the CDR3 DNA reads TGTGCCAGCAGTGACGGCGGGGCTAGCGGGGGTCGGACAGATACGCAGTATTTT.

The chain recombines TRBV28 with TRBJ2-5, with D possibly TRBD2 on 6 matching bases. Germline CDR1 is MDHEN and CDR2 is SYDVKM. The V end lost 6 bases, the J end lost 3 bases, and 14 bases lay between the germline ends. This CDR3 spans 14 amino acids. The CDR3 is CASRRSGTEETQYF. The CDR3 bases are TGTGCCAGCAGGCGGTCTGGGACTGAAGAGACCCAGTACTTC.

Of note for this clone: Its ends do not fully match the called genes, so a read error is possible. This chain connects TRBV4-2 to TRBJ2-1; D is perhaps TRBD1 (6 bases). Germline CDR1 LGHNA, CDR2 YNFKEQ. CDR3 length: 16 amino acids. This CDR3 is CASSEDQGTSYNEQFF. The DNA of the CDR3 is TGTGCCAGCAGCGAAGATCAGGGGACCTCCTACAATGAGCAGTTCTTC.

This clone was found once. The V gene is TRBV7-2, the J gene TRBJ1-3; no firm D call. The CDR3 extends over 14 amino acids. Germline CDR1 SGHTA, CDR2 FQGNSA. V was clipped by 0 bases and J by 4 bases, with 7 bases between them. CDR3 region: CASSLALRGNTIYF. For the CDR3, the DNA is TGTGCCAGCAGCTTAGCACTTCGGGGAAACACCATATATTTT.